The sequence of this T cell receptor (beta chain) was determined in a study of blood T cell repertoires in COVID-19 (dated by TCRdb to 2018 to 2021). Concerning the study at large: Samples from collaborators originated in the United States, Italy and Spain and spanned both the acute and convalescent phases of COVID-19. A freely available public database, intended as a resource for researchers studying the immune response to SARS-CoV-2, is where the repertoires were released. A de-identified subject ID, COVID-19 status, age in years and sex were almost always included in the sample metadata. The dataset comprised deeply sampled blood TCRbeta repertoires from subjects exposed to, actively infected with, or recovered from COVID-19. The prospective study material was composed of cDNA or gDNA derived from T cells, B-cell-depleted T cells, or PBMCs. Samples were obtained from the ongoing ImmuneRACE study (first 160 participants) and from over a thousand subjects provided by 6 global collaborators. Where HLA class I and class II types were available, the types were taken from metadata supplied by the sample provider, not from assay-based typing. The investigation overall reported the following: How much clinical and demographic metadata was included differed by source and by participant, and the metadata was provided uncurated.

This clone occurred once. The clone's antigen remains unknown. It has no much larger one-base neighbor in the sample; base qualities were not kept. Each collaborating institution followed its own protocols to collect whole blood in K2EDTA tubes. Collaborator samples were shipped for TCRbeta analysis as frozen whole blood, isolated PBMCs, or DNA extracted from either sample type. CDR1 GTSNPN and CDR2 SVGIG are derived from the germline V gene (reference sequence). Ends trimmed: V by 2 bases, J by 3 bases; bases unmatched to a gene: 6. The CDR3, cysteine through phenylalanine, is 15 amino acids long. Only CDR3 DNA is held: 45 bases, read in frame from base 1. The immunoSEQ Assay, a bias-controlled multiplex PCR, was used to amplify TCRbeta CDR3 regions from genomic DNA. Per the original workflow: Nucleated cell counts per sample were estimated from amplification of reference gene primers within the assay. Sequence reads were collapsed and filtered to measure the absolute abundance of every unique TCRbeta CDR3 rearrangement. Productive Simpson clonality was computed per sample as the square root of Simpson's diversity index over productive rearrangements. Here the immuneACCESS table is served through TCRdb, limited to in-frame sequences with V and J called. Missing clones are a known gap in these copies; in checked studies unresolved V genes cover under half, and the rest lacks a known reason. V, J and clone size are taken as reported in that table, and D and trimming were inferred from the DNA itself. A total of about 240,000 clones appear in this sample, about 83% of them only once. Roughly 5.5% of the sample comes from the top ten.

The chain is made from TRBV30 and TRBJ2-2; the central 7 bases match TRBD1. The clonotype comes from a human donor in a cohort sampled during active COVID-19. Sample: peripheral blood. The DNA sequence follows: TGTGCCTGGAGTCTATTAGACAGGGACACCGGGGAGCTGTTTTTT. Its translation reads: CAWSLLDRDTGELFF.